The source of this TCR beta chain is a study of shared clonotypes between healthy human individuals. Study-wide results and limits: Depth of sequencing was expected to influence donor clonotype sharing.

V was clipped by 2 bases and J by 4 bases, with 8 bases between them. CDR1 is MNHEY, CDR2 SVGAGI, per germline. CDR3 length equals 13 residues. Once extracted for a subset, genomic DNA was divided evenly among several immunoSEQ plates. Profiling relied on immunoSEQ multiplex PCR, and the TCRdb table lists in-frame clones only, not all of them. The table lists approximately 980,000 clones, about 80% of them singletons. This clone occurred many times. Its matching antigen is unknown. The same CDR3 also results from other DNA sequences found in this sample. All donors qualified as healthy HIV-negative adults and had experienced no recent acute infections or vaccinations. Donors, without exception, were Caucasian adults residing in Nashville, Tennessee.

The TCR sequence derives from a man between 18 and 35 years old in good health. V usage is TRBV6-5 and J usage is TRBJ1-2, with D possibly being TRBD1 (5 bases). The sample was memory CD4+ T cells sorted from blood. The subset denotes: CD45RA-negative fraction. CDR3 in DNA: TGTGCCAGCAGTTACGACAGAATCTATGGCTACACCTTC. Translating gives CASSYDRIYGYTF.